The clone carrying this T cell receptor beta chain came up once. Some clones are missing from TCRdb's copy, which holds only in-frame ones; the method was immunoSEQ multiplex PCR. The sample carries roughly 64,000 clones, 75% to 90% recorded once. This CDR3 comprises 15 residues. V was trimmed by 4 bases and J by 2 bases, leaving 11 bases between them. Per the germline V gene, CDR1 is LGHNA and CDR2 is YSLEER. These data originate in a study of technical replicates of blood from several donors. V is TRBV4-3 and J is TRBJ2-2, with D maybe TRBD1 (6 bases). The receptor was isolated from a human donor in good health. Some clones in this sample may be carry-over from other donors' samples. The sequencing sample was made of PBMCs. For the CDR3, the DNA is TGCGCCAGCAGCCCCAGGACAGTTAACACCGGGGAGCTGTTTTTT. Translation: CASSPRTVNTGELFF.